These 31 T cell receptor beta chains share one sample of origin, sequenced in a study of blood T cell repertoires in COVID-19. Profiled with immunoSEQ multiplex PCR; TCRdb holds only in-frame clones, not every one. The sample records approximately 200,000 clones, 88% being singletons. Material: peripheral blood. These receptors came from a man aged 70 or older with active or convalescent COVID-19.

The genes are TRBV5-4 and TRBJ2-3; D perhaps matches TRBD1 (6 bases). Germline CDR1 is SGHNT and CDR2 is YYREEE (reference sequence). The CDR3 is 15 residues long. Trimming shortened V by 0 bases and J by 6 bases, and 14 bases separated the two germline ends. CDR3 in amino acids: CASSLGGRREDTQYF. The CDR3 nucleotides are TGTGCCAGCAGCTTGGGGGGGCGACGAGAGGATACGCAGTATTTT.

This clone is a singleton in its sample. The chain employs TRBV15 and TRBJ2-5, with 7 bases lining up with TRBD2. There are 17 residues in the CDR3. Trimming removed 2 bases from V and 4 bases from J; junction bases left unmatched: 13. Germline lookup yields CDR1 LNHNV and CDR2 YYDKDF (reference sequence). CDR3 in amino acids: CATSRSAGSPLRETQYF. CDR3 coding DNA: TGTGCCACCAGCAGATCAGCGGGGAGCCCCTTGAGAGAGACCCAGTACTTC.

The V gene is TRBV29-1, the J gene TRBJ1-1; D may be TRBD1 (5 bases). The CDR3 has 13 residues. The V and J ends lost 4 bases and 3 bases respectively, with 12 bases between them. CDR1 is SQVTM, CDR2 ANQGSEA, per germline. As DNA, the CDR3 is TGCAGCGTTGCAGGGAATGGGGACACTGAAGCTTTCTTT. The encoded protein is CSVAGNGDTEAFF.

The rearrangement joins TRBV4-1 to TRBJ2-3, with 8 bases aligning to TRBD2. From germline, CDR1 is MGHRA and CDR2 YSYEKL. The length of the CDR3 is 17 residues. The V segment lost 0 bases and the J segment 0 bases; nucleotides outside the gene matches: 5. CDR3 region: CASSQDGAGDSTDTQYF. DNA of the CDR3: TGCGCCAGCAGCCAAGACGGAGCGGGGGATAGCACAGATACGCAGTATTTT.

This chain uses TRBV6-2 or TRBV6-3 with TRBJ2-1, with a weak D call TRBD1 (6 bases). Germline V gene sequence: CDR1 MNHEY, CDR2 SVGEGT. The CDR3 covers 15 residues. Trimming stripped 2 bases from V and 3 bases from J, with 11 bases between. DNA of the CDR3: TGTGCCAGCAGTTACGGGCAGGGGATCTACAATGAGCAGTTCTTC. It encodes CASSYGQGIYNEQFF.

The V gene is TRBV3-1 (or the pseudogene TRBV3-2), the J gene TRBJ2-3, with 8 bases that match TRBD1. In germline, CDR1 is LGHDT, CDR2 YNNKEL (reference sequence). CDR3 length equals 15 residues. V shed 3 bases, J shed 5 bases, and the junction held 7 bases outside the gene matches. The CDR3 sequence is CASSHTTGARDTQYF. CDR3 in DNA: TGTGCCAGCAGCCACACGACAGGGGCAAGAGATACGCAGTATTTT.

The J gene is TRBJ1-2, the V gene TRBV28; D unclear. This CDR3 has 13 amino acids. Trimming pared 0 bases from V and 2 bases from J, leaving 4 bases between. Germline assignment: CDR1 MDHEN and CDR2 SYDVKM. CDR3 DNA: TGTGCCAGCAGTTTATGGCAGAACTATGGCTACACCTTC. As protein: CASSLWQNYGYTF.

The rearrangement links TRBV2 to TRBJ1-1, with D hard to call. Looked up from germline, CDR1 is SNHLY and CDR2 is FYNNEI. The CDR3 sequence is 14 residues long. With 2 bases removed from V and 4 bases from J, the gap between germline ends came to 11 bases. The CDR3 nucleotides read TGTGCCAGCAGTGAAACCGGGTTTGGCACTGAAGCTTTCTTT. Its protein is CASSETGFGTEAFF.

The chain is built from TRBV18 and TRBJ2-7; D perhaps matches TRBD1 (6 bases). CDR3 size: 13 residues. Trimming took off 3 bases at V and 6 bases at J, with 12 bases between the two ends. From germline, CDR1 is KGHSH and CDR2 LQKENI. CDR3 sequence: CASSPGTNGEQYF. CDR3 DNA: TGTGCCAGCTCACCCGGGACAAATGGCGAGCAGTACTTC.

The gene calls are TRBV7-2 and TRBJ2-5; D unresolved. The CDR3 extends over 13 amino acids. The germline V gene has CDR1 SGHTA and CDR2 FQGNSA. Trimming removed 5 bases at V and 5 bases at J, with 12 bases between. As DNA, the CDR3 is TGTGCCAGCAGCCCTCGGTTTGTTGAGACCCAGTACTTC. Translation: CASSPRFVETQYF.

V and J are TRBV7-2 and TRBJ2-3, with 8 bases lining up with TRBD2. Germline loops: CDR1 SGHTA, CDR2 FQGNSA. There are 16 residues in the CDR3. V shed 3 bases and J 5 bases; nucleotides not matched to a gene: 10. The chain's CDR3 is CASSLEGNSGVDTQYF. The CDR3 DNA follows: TGTGCCAGCAGCTTGGAGGGGAATAGCGGGGTAGATACGCAGTATTTT. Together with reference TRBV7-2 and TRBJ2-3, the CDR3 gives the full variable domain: GAGVSQSPSNKVTEKGKDVELRCDPISGHTALYWYRQSLGQGLEFLIYFQGNSAPDKSGLPSDRFSAERTGGSVSTLTIQRTQQEDSAVYLCASSLEGNSGVDTQYFGPGTRLTVL.

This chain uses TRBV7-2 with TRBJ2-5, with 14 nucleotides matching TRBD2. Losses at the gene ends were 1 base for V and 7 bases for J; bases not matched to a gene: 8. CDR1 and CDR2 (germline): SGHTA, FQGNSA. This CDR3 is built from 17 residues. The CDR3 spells CASSLGTSGGFPRTQYF. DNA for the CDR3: TGTGCCAGCAGCTTAGGGACTAGCGGGGGGTTTCCACGGACCCAGTACTTC.

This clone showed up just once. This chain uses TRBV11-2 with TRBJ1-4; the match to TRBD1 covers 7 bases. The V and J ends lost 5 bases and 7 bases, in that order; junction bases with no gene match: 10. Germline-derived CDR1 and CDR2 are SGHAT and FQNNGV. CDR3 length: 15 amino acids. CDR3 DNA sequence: TGTGCCAGCAGCCCAACAGGGGAAGGACCTGAAAAACTGTTTTTT. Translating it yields CASSPTGEGPEKLFF.

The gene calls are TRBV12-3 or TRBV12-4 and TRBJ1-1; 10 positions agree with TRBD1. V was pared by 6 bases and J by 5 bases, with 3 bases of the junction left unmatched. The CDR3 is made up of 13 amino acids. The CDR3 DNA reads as TGTGCCAGCAGACGGGACAGGGGTACTGAAGCTTTCTTT. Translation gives CASRRDRGTEAFF.

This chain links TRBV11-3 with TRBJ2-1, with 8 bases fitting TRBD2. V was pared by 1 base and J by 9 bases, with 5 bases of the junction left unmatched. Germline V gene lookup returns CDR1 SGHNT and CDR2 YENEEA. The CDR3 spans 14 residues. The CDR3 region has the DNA TGTGCCAGCAGCTTAGCGGGAGGGCCCAGTGAGCAGTTCTTC. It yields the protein CASSLAGGPSEQFF.

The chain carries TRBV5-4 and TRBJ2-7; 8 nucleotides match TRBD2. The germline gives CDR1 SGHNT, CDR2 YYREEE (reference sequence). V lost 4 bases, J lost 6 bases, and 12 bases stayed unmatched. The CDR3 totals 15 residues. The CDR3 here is CASSTTSGLIGEQYF. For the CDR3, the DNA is TGTGCCAGCAGCACTACTAGCGGACTTATAGGCGAGCAGTACTTC. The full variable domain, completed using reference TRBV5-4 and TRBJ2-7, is ETGVTQSPTHLIKTRGQQVTLRCSSQSGHNTVSWYQQALGQGPQFIFQYYREEENGRGNFPPRFSGLQFPNYSSELNVNALELDDSALYLCASSTTSGLIGEQYFGPGTRLTVT.

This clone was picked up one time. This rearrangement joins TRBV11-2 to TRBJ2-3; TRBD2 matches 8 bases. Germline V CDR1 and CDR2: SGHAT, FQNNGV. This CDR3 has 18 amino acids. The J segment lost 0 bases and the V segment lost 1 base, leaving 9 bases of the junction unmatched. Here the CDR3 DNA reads TGTGCCAGCAGCTTAGCCAGACTAGCGCGAACTAGCACAGATACGCAGTATTTT. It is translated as CASSLARLARTSTDTQYF.

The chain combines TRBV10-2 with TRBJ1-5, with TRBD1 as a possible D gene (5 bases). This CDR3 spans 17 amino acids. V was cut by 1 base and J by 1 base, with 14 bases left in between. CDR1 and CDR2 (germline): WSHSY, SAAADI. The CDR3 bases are TGCGCCAGCAGTGAGTGGAGGGGTTTGGGGAGCAATCAGCCCCAGCATTTT. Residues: CASSEWRGLGSNQPQHF.

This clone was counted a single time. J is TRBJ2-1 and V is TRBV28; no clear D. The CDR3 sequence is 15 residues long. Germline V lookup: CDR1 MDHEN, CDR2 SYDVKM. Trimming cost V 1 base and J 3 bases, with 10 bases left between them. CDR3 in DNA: TGTGCCAGCAGTTTATTCCAGGCAGGCTACAATGAGCAGTTCTTC. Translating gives CASSLFQAGYNEQFF.

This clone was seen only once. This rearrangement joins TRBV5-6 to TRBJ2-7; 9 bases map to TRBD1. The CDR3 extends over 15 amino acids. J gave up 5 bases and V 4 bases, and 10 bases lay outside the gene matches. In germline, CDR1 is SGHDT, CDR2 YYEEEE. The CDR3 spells CASSGAPTGGDEQYF. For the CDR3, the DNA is TGTGCCAGCAGCGGCGCACCGACAGGGGGGGACGAGCAGTACTTC.

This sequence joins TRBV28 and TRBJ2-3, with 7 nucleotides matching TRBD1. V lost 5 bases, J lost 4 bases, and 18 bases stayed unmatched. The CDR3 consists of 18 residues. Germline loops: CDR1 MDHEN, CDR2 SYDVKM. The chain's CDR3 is CASSLPGQALAGSDTQYF. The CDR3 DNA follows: TGTGCCAGCAGTCTGCCAGGACAGGCCTTGGCTGGATCAGATACGCAGTATTTT.

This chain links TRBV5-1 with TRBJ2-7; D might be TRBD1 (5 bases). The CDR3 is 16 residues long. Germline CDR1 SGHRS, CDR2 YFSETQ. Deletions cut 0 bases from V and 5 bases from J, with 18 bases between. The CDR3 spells CASSLGVVWQGDEQYF. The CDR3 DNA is TGCGCCAGCAGCTTGGGGGTCGTTTGGCAGGGCGACGAGCAGTACTTC.

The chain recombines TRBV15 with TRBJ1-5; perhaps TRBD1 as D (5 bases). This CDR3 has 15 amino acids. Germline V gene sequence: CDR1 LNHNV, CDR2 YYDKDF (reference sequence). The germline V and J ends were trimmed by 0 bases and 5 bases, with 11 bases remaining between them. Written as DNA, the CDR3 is TGTGCCACCAGCAGAGATGGGGGGGTTCATCAGCCCCAGCATTTT. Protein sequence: CATSRDGGVHQPQHF. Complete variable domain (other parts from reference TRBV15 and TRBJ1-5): DAMVIQNPRYQVTQFGKPVTLSCSQTLNHNVMYWYQQKSSQAPKLLFHYYDKDFNNEADTPDNFQSRRPNTSFCFLDIRSPGLGDTAMYLCATSRDGGVHQPQHFGDGTRLSIL.

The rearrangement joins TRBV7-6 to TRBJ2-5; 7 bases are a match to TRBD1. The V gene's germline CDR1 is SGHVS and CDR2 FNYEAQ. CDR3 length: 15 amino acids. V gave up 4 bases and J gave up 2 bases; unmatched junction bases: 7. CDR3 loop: CASSYLRGIQETQYF. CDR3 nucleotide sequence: TGTGCCAGCAGCTACCTCAGGGGGATACAAGAGACCCAGTACTTC.

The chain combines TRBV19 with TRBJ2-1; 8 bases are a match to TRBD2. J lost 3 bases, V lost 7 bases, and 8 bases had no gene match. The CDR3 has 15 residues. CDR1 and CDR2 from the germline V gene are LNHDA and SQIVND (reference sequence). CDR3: CASTSGGASYNEQFF. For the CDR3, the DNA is TGTGCCAGTACCTCGGGAGGGGCCAGCTACAATGAGCAGTTCTTC.

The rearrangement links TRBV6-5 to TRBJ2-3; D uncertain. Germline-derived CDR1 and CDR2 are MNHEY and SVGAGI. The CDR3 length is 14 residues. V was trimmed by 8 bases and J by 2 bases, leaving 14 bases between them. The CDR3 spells CASAERLHTDTQYF. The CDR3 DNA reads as TGTGCCAGCGCGGAAAGATTGCACACAGATACGCAGTATTTT.

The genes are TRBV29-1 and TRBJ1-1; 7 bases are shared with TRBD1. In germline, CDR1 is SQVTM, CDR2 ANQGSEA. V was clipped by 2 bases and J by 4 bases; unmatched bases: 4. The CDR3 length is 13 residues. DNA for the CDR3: TGCAGCGTTGAAAAGGGGGCCGGCACTGAAGCTTTCTTT. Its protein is CSVEKGAGTEAFF.

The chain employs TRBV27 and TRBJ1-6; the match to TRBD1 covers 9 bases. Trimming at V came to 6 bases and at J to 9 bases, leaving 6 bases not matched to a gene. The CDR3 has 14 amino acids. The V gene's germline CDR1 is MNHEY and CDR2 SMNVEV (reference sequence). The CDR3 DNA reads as TGTGCCAGCAGGGCGGGACAGGGAGGTTCACCCCTCCACTTT. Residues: CASRAGQGGSPLHF.

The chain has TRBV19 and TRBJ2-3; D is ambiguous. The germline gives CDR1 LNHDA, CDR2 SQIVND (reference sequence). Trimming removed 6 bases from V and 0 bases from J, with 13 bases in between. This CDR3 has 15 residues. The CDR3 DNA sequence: TGTGCCAGTAGCCCCCGCGGCCCTAGCACAGATACGCAGTATTTT. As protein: CASSPRGPSTDTQYF. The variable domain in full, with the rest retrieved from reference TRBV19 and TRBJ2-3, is DGGITQSPKYLFRKEGQNVTLSCEQNLNHDAMYWYRQDPGQGLRLIYYSQIVNDFQKGDIAEGYSVSREKKESFPLTVTSAQKNPTAFYLCASSPRGPSTDTQYFGPGTRLTVL.

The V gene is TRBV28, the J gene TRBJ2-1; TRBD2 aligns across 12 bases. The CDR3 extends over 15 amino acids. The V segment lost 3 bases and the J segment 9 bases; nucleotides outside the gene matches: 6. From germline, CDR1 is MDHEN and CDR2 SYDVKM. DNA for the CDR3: TGTGCCAGCAGTTTTGACCCTAGCGGGGGGGCTGAGCAGTTCTTC. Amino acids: CASSFDPSGGAEQFF.

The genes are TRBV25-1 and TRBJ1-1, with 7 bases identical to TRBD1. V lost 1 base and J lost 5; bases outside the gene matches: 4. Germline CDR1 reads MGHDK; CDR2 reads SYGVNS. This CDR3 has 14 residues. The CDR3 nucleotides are TGTGCCAGCAGTGAATTCGACAGGGTGACTGAAGCTTTCTTT. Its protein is CASSEFDRVTEAFF.